The 3 T cell receptor beta chains reported below all come from one sample, sequenced in a study of cytomegalovirus exposure and HLA in healthy donors. The primer mix had 60 Vbeta and 13 Jbeta primers. Assay used: immunoSEQ multiplex PCR; TCRdb lists only in-frame clones, some missing. This sample has about 120,000 clones, with approximately 80% found just once. What was sequenced was PBMCs. The receptors here all came from a man aged 18 to 29 in good health and CMV-seropositive.

The chain carries TRBV6-5 and TRBJ1-4, with D perhaps matching TRBD1 (5 bases). Germline assignment: CDR1 MNHEY and CDR2 SVGAGI. The CDR3 length is 14 residues. With 6 bases removed from V and 3 bases from J, the gap between germline ends came to 11 bases. CDR3 region: CASSPRGANEKLFF. The CDR3, as DNA: TGTGCCAGCAGCCCGCGGGGCGCTAATGAAAAACTGTTTTTT.

V and J are TRBV4-1 and TRBJ2-5, with TRBD1 as a possible D gene (6 bases). The J call is doubtful: the DNA matches TRBJ2-7 better. The germline V gene has CDR1 MGHRA and CDR2 YSYEKL. This CDR3 contains 14 residues. CDR3 region: CASSHPGTPYEQYF. CDR3 sequence (DNA): TGCGCCAGCAGCCACCCCGGGACACCCTACGAGCAGTACTTC.

This clone appeared a few times. The V gene is TRBV18, the J gene TRBJ1-1; TRBD1 aligns across 8 bases. Trimming removed 0 bases from V and 11 bases from J; junction bases left unmatched: 8. Germline CDR1 reads KGHSH; CDR2 reads LQKENI. This CDR3 region has 14 residues. CDR3 DNA: TGTGCCAGCTCACCACCCGGACAGGGCGGAATGGCTTTCTTT. Encoded protein: CASSPPGQGGMAFF.